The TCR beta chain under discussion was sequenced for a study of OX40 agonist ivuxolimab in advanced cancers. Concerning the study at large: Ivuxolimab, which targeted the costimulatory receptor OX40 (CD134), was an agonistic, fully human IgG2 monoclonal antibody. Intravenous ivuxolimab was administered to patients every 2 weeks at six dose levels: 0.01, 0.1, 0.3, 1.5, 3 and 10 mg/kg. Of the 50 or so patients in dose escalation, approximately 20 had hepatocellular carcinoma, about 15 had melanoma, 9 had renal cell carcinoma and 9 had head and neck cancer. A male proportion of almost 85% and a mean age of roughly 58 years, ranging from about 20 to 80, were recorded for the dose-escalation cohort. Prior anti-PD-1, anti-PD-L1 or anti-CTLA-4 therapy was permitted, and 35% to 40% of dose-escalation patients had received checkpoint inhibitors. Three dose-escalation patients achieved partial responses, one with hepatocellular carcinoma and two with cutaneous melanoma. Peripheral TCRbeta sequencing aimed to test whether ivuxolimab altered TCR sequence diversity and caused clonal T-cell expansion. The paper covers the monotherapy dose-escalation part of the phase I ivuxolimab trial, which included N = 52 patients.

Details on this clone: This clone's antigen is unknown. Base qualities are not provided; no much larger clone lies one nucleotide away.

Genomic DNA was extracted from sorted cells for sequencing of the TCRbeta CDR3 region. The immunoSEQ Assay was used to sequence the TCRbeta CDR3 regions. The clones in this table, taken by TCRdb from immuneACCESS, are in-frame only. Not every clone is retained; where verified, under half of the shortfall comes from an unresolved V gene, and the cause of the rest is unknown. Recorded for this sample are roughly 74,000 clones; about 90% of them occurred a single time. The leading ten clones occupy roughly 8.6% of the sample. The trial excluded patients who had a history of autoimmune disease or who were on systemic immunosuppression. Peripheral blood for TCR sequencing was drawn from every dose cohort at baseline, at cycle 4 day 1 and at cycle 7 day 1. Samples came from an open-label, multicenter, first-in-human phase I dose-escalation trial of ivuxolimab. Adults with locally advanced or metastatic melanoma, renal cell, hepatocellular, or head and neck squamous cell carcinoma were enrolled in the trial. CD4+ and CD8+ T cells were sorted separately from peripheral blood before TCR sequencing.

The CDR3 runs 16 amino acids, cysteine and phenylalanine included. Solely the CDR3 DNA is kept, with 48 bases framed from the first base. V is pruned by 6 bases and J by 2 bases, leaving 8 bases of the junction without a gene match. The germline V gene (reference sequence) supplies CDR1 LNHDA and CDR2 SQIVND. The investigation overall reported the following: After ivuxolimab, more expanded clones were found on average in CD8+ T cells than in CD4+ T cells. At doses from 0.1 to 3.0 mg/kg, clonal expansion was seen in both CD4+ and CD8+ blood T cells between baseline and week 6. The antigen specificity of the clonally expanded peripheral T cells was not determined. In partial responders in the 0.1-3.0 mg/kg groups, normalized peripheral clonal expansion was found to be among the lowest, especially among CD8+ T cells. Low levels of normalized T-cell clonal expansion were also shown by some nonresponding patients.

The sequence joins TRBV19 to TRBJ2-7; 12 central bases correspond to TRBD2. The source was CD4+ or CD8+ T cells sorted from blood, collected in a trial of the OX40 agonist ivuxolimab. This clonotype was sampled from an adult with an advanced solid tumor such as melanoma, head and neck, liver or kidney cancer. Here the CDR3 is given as CASSISSGGAAYEQYF. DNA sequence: TGTGCCAGTAGCATTTCTAGCGGGGGGGCCGCCTACGAGCAGTACTTC. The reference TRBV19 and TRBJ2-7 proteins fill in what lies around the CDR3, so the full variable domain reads DGGITQSPKYLFRKEGQNVTLSCEQNLNHDAMYWYRQDPGQGLRLIYYSQIVNDFQKGDIAEGYSVSREKKESFPLTVTSAQKNPTAFYLCASSISSGGAAYEQYFGPGTRLTVT.